This T cell receptor (beta chain) was captured by sequencing in a study of shared clonotypes between healthy human individuals. Study-wide results and caveats: The sharing of 4.5% to 6.5% of naive CD4 clonotypes was seen across a few donors.

Selected positively for CCR7 and CD45RO-negative, naive CD8 cells excluded terminally differentiated effector memory CD45RA+ cells. Trimming pared 0 bases from V and 6 bases from J, leaving 12 bases between. CDR3 length: 15 residues. Germline V gene data show CDR1 as ENHRY and CDR2 as SYGVKD. The repertoire was sequenced with immunoSEQ multiplex PCR; TCRdb's copy has only in-frame clones and lacks some. The sample holds under 850,000 clones, nearly 95% seen once. This clone was seen a single time. Its specificity is unknown. The clonotype comes from a man aged 25-45 years in good health. The chain couples TRBV10-3 to TRBJ2-4; no clear D. Sequencing was carried out using naive CD8+ T cells sorted from blood. CDR3 loop: CAISESTGVRNIQYF. CDR3 DNA: TGTGCCATCAGTGAGTCCACTGGCGTGAGAAACATTCAGTACTTC.